This TCR beta chain was profiled in a study of blood T cell repertoires in COVID-19. Original processing methods: For nucleated cells, counts were estimated from reference gene primer amplification. Clones were read by immunoSEQ multiplex PCR, and TCRdb kept only the in-frame ones, dropping some. That table supplies the V and J calls and clone size; D and trimming were determined from the DNA. The sample yields about 90,000 clones, 85% seen once. The receptor was isolated from a man between 45 and 60 years old with acute or convalescent COVID-19. What was sequenced was peripheral blood.

The DNA of the CDR3 is TGTGCCAGCAGCTCCGACACCTCCTCCTACGAGCAGTACTTC. As protein: CASSSDTSSYEQYF. The J gene is TRBJ2-7, the V gene TRBV11-3; D gene uncertain. The germline V and J ends were trimmed by 4 bases and 0 bases, with 10 bases remaining between them. The CDR3 is 14 residues long. Germline loops: CDR1 SGHNT, CDR2 YENEEA.